The present T cell receptor beta chain was sequenced within a study of sequential checkpoint blockade in melanoma (dated by TCRdb to 2018 to 2020). Study-wide context: Patients were randomized 1:1 to first-line nivolumab followed by ipilimumab (arm A) or ipilimumab followed by nivolumab (arm B). Maintenance nivolumab came after both trial sequences. Findings and caveats that apply to the study as a whole: The model for predicting response that combines TCR metrics with mutation burden needs to be validated in larger, independent patient cohorts.

The sample's treatment or condition, from its label and the paper: randomized to nivolumab then ipilimumab (arm A) or the reverse (arm B). Prior DNA-damaging chemotherapy had not been received by any trial patient. Live CD3+CD8+ cells negative for CD19 and CD56 were sorted from thawed PBMCs on a FACS Aria II flow cytometer. Samples were obtained from patients with melanoma enrolled in CheckMate 064, a randomized, open-label phase II trial of sequential checkpoint blockade. Peripheral blood mononuclear cells were obtained through leukapheresis, purified using Ficoll-Paque, and frozen in human serum containing around 9.6% DMSO. Immediately after sorting, the purity of the sorted blood CD3+CD8+ cells was confirmed to be >98%, and DNA was then extracted. The immunoSEQ Assay was used to immunosequence TCRbeta CDR3 regions from genomic DNA. Prior to high-throughput sequencing, genomic DNA was amplified by bias-controlled multiplex PCR. As for the original processing: To quantify the absolute abundance of each unique TCRbeta CDR3 region, the sequences were collapsed and filtered. Clonality was defined as 1 minus Pielou's evenness and was calculated using productive rearrangements only. A previously published method was used to identify clones with significantly greater frequencies in on-treatment samples than in baseline samples. Not all clones reach the TCRdb copy of this immuneACCESS table, which keeps in-frame sequences only. Checked studies attribute under half of the gap to unresolved V genes and leave the rest unexplained. V and J calls and clone size are those listed in that table; D and trimming were worked out from the DNA. This sample comprises under 20,000 clones, under 80% of them detected only once. The ten largest account for approximately 12% of the sample.

About this clone itself: There is no known antigen for this receptor. Base qualities are not recorded, but no much larger clone differs from it by a single base.

Taken from cysteine to phenylalanine, the CDR3 has 14 residues. Just the 42-base CDR3 DNA is kept, in frame starting at base 1. Based on the germline V gene (reference sequence), the CDR1 and CDR2 sequences are MNHEY and SMNVEV. The junction shows trimming of 2 bases on V and 2 bases on J, and the gene matches do not reach 2 bases of it. Here the sequenced sample was CD8+ T cells sorted from blood (inferred from file names), taken from a patient given nivolumab and ipilimumab in sequence. The TCR comes from a human donor with melanoma. The V and J segments used are TRBV27 and TRBJ2-7; TRBD2 lines up with 8 middle nucleotides. Read as DNA, the sequence is TGTGCCAGCAGTTTAGCGGGAGGACCCTACGAGCAGTACTTC. This encodes CASSLAGGPYEQYF.